The clone carrying this T cell receptor beta chain was observed a few times. Its cognate antigen is unknown. Expressed TCRB transcripts were sequenced after all isolated RNA was converted to cDNA. TCRdb keeps only in-frame clones here, not all; method: immunoSEQ multiplex PCR. The sample holds approximately 280,000 clones, about 15% seen once. The sample comes from a study of beta chain features in type 1 diabetes. General study results and limits: For Type 1 diabetes patients, all four CD4+ subsets carried TCRB CDR3s that were moderately but significantly shorter.

From germline, CDR1 is GTSNPN and CDR2 SVGIG (reference sequence). The CDR3 covers 18 residues. V gene TRBV30 combines with J gene TRBJ1-5; TRBD1 matches 10 bases. This TCR derives from a man between 18 and 29 years old with type 1 diabetes. Sequencing used naive CD4+ T cells from blood. Written as DNA, the CDR3 is TGTGCTTTTTCAGCCGGGACAGGGGAATTTTCGAGCAATCAGCCCCAGCATTTT. This translates into CAFSAGTGEFSSNQPQHF.